This T cell receptor beta chain appears in the sequencing data of a study of control samples from healthy donors and cancer patients. The V and J ends lost 2 bases and 2 bases respectively, with 10 bases between them. The CDR3 sequence is 15 residues long. CDR1 is SGHVS and CDR2 is FNYEAQ in the germline V gene. The table came from immunoSEQ multiplex PCR; TCRdb's copy has only in-frame clones and leaves some out. The sample holds over 70,000 clones, 85% to 90% seen once. The sequence derives from a woman aged 55-70 years in good health. The sequencing input was blood. V and J are TRBV7-6 and TRBJ2-1; maybe TRBD1 (6 bases). CDR3 in amino acids: CASSLQGITYNEQFF. The CDR3 DNA reads as TGTGCCAGCAGCTTACAGGGGATAACCTACAATGAGCAGTTCTTC.